This T cell receptor (beta chain) was captured in a study of shared clonotypes between healthy human individuals. Study-level points and caveats: Expectations were that clonotype sharing among donors would be affected by sequencing depth.

Concerning this clone: What it recognizes is unknown.

In the CD4+ fraction, cells were divided into CD45RA+ naive and CD45RA-negative memory subsets. Germline V gene data show CDR1 as MNHEY and CDR2 as SMNVEV (reference sequence). Losses at the gene ends were 3 bases for V and 8 bases for J; bases not matched to a gene: 10. CDR3 length: 15 residues. TCRdb keeps only in-frame clones here, not all; method: immunoSEQ multiplex PCR. The top ten hold roughly 0.13% of the sample, which has some 2,100,000 clones, approximately 96% seen once. The sequence was collected from a man aged 18-30 years in good health. Specimen: naive CD4+ T cells sorted from blood. The subset is: CD45RA+ positively selected. V usage is TRBV27 and J usage is TRBJ2-3; 8 bases match TRBD2. The CDR3 nucleotides read TGTGCCAGCAGTTTGCAGCGGGAGCCCCGGGGTACGCAGTATTTT. It specifies CASSLQREPRGTQYF.